The entry below gives a single TCR beta chain sequence along with its context. Its recognized antigen is unknown. Per-base qualities were not stored, and no clone one base away is much larger. The source of the sample is a study of graft-versus-host responses after intestinal transplantation (dated by TCRdb to about 2021). Study-level background: Recipients received multivisceral, liver-intestinal, or isolated intestinal transplants. Every recipient was given anti-thymocyte globulin induction, then maintenance tacrolimus and steroids for two to three years. Graft-versus-host and host-versus-graft alloreactive T cell clones were tracked in the graft, circulation and bone marrow after intestinal transplantation using bulk TCR-beta CDR3 sequencing. To identify alloreactive clones, pre-transplant mixed lymphocyte reaction products were sequenced and compared with unstimulated pre-transplant donor and recipient T cells. The cohort enrolled around 23 intestinal transplant recipients including one retransplant, and a few patients lacking pretransplant specimens were excluded. A peak of at least 4% donor T cells among recipient peripheral blood mononuclear cells was the definition used for donor T cell macrochimerism. Samples from three later patients were sequenced in-house on an Illumina MiSeq with MiXCR processing rather than by the commercial service.

What the work shows at the level of the full study, not this receptor alone: The relatively low number and heterogeneity of intestinal transplant patients limited the conclusions. In patients with donor T cell macrochimerism, the allografts had high GvH to HvG T cell clonal ratios. GvH clones turned up in recipient bone marrow, with some appearing earlier in ileal mucosa or blood, a pattern consistent with an intestinal mucosal origin. Early after transplant, peak levels of circulating GvH clones were associated with declines in HvG clones.

Library preparation used the immunoSEQ multiplex PCR assay. For most patients, genomic DNA was isolated with the Qiagen DNeasy Blood and Tissue Kit and sent frozen to Adaptive Biotechnologies for TCR sequencing. For most patients, high-throughput TCR-beta CDR3 sequencing of genomic DNA was performed by Adaptive Biotechnologies. In the source study's methods: TCR sequencing data were retrieved from Adaptive's ImmunoSEQ software for 15 to 20 patients, whereas three other patients were processed with MiXCR and VDJtools. CD4 versus CD8 sorting errors were corrected by removing sequences found in both subsets at a frequency ratio below 5:1. CDR3 nucleotide sequences shared between donor and recipient were removed because their origin could not be assigned. At least 2-fold expansion over unstimulated cells and a minimum CFSE-low frequency of 0.002% (template counts) or 0.001% (read counts) were required for clones to be classified as alloreactive. Clones were considered mappable if detected in sequenced pre-transplant spleen, lymph node, or MLR CFSE-low populations of the donor or recipient. Cumulative frequency of alloreactive clones was calculated as a percentage of all sequences weighted by copy number. TCRdb's version of the immuneACCESS table is confined to in-frame rearrangements and falls short of the full clone set. An unresolved V gene accounts for under half of the shortfall where checked; the remainder is of unknown origin. That table gives V, J and clone size, and the DNA gave D and trimming. The sample profile shows 90,000 to 150,000 clones; over 85% of them were found once. The leading ten clones occupy more than 0.1% of the sample.

The sample's time point label, decoded: cells obtained before transplantation from donor or recipient. CD3+CD4+ and CD3+CD8+ populations were FACS-sorted from unstimulated pre-transplant donor and recipient cells taken from spleen or lymph nodes. V is shortened by 6 bases, J by 3 bases, and the region joining them spans 16 bases. In the germline V gene, CDR1 corresponds to WSHSY and CDR2 to SAAADI. From the cysteine through the phenylalanine, the CDR3 covers 15 amino acids. Kept here is only the CDR3 DNA, which spans 45 bases and is read in frame from base 1. This TCR derives from a human donor who received an intestinal transplant. The sequence is built from TRBV10-2 and TRBJ2-3; TRBD2 is possibly the D segment (7 matching bases). The material sequenced was unstimulated CD4+ T cells sorted from spleen or lymph node cells, taken before intestinal transplant. The DNA is as follows: TGCGCCAGCAGATGGGGGGGCGCGGGGACAGATACGCAGTATTTT. Translated, this is CASRWGGAGTDTQYF.